This is a list of T cell receptor beta chains from one sample in a study of CD8+CD57+ T cells in acquired aplastic anemia. Each CDR3 protein gets one entry after TCRdb re-called the reads with MiXCR. The sample records 50,000 to 70,000 distinct CDR3 sequences, over 45% being singletons. The specimen was sorted CD4+, CD8+, or CD8+CD57+ T cells (not recorded which) from PBMCs. The receptors were sampled from a human donor in good health, serving as a control. The conserved cysteine and the conserved F or W are not part of the CDR3 here.

CDR3aa | j_gene | v_gene
ATSNVRDPPDTQY | TRBJ2-3 | TRBV15
ASKPKAGVRGRTEAF | TRBJ1-1 | TRBV28
ASSQNSPLH | TRBJ1-6 | TRBV6-4
ASSLGVGGGGEQF | TRBJ2-1 | TRBV7-9
SVAGQGGLTTEAF | TRBJ1-1 | TRBV29-1
ASSVQSLAPRNEQF | TRBJ2-1 | TRBV6-4
SVEAENYGYT | TRBJ1-2 | TRBV29-1
ASKGLAANTGELF | TRBJ2-2 | TRBV28
ATSGKQASSYEQY | TRBJ2-7 | TRBV24-1
ATSRDRTVNTEAF | TRBJ1-1 | TRBV15
SASSRGNQETQY | TRBJ2-5 | TRBV20-1
ASSIGQGLPYTGELF | TRBJ2-2 | TRBV19
ASSSRGTEYGYT | TRBJ1-2 | TRBV2
AISESHYGYT | TRBJ1-2 | TRBV10-3
ASSETSGYSYEQY | TRBJ2-7 | TRBV9
ASSRGIAGVIRNEQF | TRBJ2-1 | TRBV3-1
ASSFLLTSGITGETQY | TRBJ2-5 | TRBV12-3/TRBV12-4
ASSLGTSGRSEQY | TRBJ2-7 | TRBV7-2
SAREFWITNNEQF | TRBJ2-1 | TRBV20-1
ASSLGGAGVERNQPQH | TRBJ1-5 | TRBV11-1
AIRGLADRDTQY | TRBJ2-3 | TRBV10-3